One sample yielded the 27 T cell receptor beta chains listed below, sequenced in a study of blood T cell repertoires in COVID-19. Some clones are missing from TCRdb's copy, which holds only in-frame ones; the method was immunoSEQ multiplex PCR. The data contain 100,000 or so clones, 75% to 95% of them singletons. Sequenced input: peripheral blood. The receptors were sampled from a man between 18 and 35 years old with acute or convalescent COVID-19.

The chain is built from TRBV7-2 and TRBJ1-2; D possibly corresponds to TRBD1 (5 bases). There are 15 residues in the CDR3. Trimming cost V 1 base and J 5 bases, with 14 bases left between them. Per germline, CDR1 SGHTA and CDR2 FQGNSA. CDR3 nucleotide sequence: TGTGCCAGCAGCTTAGTAGGGGTGCCGGGTTATGGCTACACCTTC. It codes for CASSLVGVPGYGYTF.

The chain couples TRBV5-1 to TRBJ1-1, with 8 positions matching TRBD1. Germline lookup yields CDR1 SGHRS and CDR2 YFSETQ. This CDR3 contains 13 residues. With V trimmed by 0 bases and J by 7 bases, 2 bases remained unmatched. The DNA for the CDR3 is TGCGCCAGCAGCTTGGGGGGGACAGGTGAAGCTTTCTTT. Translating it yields CASSLGGTGEAFF.

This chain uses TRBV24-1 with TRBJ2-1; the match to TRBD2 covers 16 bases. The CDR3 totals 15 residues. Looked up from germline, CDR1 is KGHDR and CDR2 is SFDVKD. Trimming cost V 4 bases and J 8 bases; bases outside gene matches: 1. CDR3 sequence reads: CATSEGTSGRDEQFF. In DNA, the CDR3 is TGTGCCACCAGTGAGGGGACTAGCGGGAGGGATGAGCAGTTCTTC.

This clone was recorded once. The CDR3 here is CASSFEVVDGYTF. CDR3 sequence (DNA): TGCGCCAGCAGCTTTGAGGTTGTGGATGGCTACACCTTC. This chain joins TRBV5-1 and TRBJ1-2; D unresolved. The ends were cut back, 2 bases at V and 6 bases at J, with 11 bases in the middle. The CDR3 covers 13 residues. The germline V gene has CDR1 SGHRS and CDR2 YFSETQ.

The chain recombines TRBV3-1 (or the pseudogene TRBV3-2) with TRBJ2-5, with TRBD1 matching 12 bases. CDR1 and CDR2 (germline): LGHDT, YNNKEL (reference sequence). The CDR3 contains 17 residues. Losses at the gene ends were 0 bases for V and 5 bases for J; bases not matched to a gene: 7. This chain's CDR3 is CASSQETGTGGWETQYF. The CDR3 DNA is TGTGCCAGCAGCCAAGAAACCGGGACAGGGGGCTGGGAGACCCAGTACTTC.

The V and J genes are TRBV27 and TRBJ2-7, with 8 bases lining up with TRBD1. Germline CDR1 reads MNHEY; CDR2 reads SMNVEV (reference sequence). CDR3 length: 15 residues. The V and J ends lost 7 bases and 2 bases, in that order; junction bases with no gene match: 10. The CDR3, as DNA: TGTGCCAGCAAGCCGGGACAGGCTTTAGCCTACGAGCAGTACTTC. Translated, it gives CASKPGQALAYEQYF.

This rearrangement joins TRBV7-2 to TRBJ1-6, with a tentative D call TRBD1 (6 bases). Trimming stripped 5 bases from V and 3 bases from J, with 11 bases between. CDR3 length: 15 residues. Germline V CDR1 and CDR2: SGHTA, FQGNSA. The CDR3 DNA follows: TGTGCCAGCAGCACGACAGGCTACTATAATTCACCCCTCCACTTT. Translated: CASSTTGYYNSPLHF.

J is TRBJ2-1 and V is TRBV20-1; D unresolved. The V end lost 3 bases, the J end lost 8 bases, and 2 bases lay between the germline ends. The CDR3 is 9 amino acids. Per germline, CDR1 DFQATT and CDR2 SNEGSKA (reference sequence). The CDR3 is CSASDEQFF. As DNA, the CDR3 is TGCAGTGCTAGCGATGAGCAGTTCTTC.

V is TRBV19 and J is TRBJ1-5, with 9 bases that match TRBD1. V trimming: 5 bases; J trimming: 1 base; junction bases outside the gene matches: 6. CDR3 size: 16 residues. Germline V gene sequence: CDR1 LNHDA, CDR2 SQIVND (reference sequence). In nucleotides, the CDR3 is TGTGCCAGTAGTGGGGGACAGGGCTCAAGCAATCAGCCCCAGCATTTT. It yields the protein CASSGGQGSSNQPQHF. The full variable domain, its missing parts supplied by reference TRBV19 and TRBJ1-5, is DGGITQSPKYLFRKEGQNVTLSCEQNLNHDAMYWYRQDPGQGLRLIYYSQIVNDFQKGDIAEGYSVSREKKESFPLTVTSAQKNPTAFYLCASSGGQGSSNQPQHFGDGTRLSIL.

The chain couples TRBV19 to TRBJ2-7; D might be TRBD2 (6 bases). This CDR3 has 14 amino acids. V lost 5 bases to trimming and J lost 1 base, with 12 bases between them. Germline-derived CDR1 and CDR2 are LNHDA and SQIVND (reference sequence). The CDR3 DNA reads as TGTGCCAGTAGTCTGGGGGGACGGTCCTACGAGCAGTACTTC. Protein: CASSLGGRSYEQYF.

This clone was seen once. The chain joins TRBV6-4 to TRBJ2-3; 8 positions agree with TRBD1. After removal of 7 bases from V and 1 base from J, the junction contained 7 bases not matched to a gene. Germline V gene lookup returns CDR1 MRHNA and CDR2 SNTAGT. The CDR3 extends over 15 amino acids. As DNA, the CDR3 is TGTGCCAGCACCGAGACAGGGGCCCGCACAGATACGCAGTATTTT. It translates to CASTETGARTDTQYF.

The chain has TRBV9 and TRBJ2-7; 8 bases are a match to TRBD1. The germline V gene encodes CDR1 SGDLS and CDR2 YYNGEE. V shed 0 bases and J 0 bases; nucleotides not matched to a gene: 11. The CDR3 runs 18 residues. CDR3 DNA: TGTGCCAGCAGCGTAGCAGCACAGGGGGGCCCGCTCTCCTACGAGCAGTACTTC. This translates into CASSVAAQGGPLSYEQYF.

CDR3 loop: CASNTDLNTEAFF. The DNA of the CDR3 is TGTGCCAGCAATACAGACCTGAACACTGAAGCTTTCTTT. V and J are TRBV2 and TRBJ1-1; no reliable D call. CDR3 length: 13 amino acids. Germline lookup yields CDR1 SNHLY and CDR2 FYNNEI. Trimming shortened V by 7 bases and J by 0 bases, and 9 bases separated the two germline ends.

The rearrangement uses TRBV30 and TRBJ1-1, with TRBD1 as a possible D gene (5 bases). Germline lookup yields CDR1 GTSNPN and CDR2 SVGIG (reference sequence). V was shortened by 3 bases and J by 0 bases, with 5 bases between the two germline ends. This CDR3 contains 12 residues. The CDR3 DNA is TGTGCCTGGAGGGACATGAACACTGAAGCTTTCTTT. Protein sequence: CAWRDMNTEAFF. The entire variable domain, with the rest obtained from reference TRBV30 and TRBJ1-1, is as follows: SQTIHQWPATLVQPVGSPLSLECTVEGTSNPNLYWYRQAAGRGLQLLFYSVGIGQISSEVPQNLSASRPQDRQFILSSKKLLLSDSGFYLCAWRDMNTEAFFGQGTRLTVV.

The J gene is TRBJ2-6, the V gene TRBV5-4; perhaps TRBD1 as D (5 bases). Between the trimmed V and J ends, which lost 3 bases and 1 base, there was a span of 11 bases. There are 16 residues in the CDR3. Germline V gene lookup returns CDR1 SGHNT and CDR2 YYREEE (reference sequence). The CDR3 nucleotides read TGTGCCAGCAGCTGGAATAGGGGATCTGGGGCCAACGTCCTGACTTTC. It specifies CASSWNRGSGANVLTF.

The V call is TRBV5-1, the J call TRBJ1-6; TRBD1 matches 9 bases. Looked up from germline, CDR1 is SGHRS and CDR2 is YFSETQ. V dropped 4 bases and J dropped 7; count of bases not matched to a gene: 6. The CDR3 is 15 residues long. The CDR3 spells CASSQAGTGNSPLHF. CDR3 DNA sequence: TGCGCCAGCAGCCAAGCCGGGACAGGGAATTCACCCCTCCACTTT.

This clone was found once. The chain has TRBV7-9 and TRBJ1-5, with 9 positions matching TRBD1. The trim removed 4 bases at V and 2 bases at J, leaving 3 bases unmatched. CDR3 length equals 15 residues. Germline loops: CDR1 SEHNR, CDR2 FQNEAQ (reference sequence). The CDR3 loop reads CASSSTGGGNQPQHF. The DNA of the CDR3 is TGTGCCAGCAGCTCCACAGGGGGCGGCAATCAGCCCCAGCATTTT.

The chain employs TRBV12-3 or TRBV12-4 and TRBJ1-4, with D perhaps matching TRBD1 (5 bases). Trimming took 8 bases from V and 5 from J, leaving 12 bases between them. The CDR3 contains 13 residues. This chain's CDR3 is CASQGRVNEKLFF. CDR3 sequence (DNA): TGTGCCAGCCAGGGCAGAGTCAATGAAAAACTGTTTTTT.

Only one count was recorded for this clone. This CDR3 is CSASYLGGSGEAFF. The CDR3 DNA reads as TGCAGTGCTAGTTACCTCGGGGGATCAGGAGAAGCTTTCTTT. V and J are TRBV20-1 and TRBJ1-1; D might be TRBD1 (5 bases). The CDR3 runs to 14 residues. V was pared by 3 bases and J by 8 bases, with 19 bases between. Per the germline V gene, CDR1 is DFQATT and CDR2 is SNEGSKA (reference sequence).

CDR3 residues: CASSIGVGQTYEQYF. The CDR3, as DNA: TGTGCCAGTAGTATAGGAGTGGGGCAGACTTACGAGCAGTACTTC. V and J are TRBV19 and TRBJ2-7; tentative D call: TRBD1 (5 bases). This CDR3 spans 15 amino acids. Looked up from germline, CDR1 is LNHDA and CDR2 is SQIVND (reference sequence). V dropped 1 base and J dropped 4 bases, with 14 bases sitting between them.

In DNA form, the CDR3 reads TGTGCCACCAGCCCGGGGGGAAAACTGTTTTTT. It encodes CATSPGGKLFF. The chain joins TRBV15 to TRBJ1-4, with D possibly TRBD1 on 5 matching bases. This CDR3 spans 11 amino acids. Germline-derived CDR1 and CDR2 are LNHNV and YYDKDF (reference sequence). Trimming removed 5 bases at V and 10 bases at J, with 8 bases between.

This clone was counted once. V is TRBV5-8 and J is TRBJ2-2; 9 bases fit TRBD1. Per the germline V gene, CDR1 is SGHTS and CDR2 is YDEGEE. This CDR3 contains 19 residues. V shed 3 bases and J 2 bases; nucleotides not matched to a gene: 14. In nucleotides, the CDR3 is TGTGCCAGCAGCTCAGATGGACGGCCGGGACAGGGAAACACCGGGGAGCTGTTTTTT. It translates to CASSSDGRPGQGNTGELFF.

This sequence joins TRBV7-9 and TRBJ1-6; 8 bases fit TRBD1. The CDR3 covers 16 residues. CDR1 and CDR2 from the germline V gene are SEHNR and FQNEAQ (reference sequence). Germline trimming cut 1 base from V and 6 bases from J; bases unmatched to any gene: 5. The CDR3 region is CASSLVQGAGNSPLHF. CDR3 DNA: TGTGCCAGCAGCTTAGTCCAGGGGGCTGGTAATTCACCCCTCCACTTT. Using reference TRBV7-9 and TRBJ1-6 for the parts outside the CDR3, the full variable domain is DTGVSQNPRHKITKRGQNVTFRCDPISEHNRLYWYRQTLGQGPEFLTYFQNEAQLEKSRLLSDRFSAERPKGSFSTLEIQRTEQGDSAMYLCASSLVQGAGNSPLHFGNGTRLTVT.

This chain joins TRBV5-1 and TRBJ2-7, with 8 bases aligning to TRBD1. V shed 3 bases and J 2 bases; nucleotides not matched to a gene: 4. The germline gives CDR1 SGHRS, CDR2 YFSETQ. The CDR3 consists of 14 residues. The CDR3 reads CASSSGTGPYEQYF. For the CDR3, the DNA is TGCGCCAGCAGCTCCGGGACAGGACCCTACGAGCAGTACTTC. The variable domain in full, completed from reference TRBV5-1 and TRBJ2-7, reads KAGVTQTPRYLIKTRGQQVTLSCSPISGHRSVSWYQQTPGQGLQFLFEYFSETQRNKGNFPGRFSGRQFSNSRSEMNVSTLELGDSALYLCASSSGTGPYEQYFGPGTRLTVT.

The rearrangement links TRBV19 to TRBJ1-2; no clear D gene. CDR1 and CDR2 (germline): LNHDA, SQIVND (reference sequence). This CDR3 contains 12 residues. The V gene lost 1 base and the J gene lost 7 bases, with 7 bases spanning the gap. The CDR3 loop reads CASSIALGGYTF. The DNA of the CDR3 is TGTGCCAGTAGTATAGCACTCGGTGGCTACACCTTC. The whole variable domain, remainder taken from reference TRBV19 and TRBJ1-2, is DGGITQSPKYLFRKEGQNVTLSCEQNLNHDAMYWYRQDPGQGLRLIYYSQIVNDFQKGDIAEGYSVSREKKESFPLTVTSAQKNPTAFYLCASSIALGGYTFGSGTRLTVV.

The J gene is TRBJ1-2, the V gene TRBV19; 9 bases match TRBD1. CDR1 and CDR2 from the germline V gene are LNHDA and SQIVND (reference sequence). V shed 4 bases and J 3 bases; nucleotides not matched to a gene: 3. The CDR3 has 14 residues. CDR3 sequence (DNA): TGTGCCAGTAGTACCGGGACAGGGCACTATGGCTACACCTTC. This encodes CASSTGTGHYGYTF. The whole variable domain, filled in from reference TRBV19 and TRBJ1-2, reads DGGITQSPKYLFRKEGQNVTLSCEQNLNHDAMYWYRQDPGQGLRLIYYSQIVNDFQKGDIAEGYSVSREKKESFPLTVTSAQKNPTAFYLCASSTGTGHYGYTFGSGTRLTVV.

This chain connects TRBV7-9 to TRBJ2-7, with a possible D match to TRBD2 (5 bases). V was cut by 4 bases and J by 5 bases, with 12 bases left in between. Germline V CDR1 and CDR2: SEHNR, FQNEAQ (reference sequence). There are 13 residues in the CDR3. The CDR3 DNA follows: TGTGCCAGCAGCTCGTGGGAGCTCCACGAGCAGTACTTC. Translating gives CASSSWELHEQYF. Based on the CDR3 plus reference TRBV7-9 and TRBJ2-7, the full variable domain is DTGVSQNPRHKITKRGQNVTFRCDPISEHNRLYWYRQTLGQGPEFLTYFQNEAQLEKSRLLSDRFSAERPKGSFSTLEIQRTEQGDSAMYLCASSSWELHEQYFGPGTRLTVT.